Many counts were recorded for the clone carrying this TCR beta chain. Germline V gene lookup returns CDR1 SGHRS and CDR2 YFSETQ. The CDR3 has 17 residues. V lost 1 base and J lost 2, with 16 bases in between. This sample was taken from a study of early T cells in non-severe SARS-CoV-2 infection. TCRdb re-derived calls from the 5' RACE reads in MiXCR, one entry per CDR3 protein. The sample gives under 65,000 distinct CDR3 sequences, around an eighth of which show up once; under 1.5% is in the top ten. The chain joins TRBV5-1 to TRBJ2-1; D might be TRBD1 (5 bases). The clonotype comes from an adult who was a healthcare worker with PCR-confirmed SARS-CoV-2 infection or an uninfected control (not recorded which). Sequences were obtained from whole blood. CDR3 loop: CASSLRGETVPYNEQFF. The CDR3 nucleotides read TGCGCCAGCAGCTTGAGAGGAGAGACAGTCCCCTACAATGAGCAGTTCTTC.